A selection of T cell receptor beta chains follows, all from one sample in a study of brain metastases from non-small cell lung cancer. The assay was immunoSEQ multiplex PCR, and TCRdb's table has in-frame clones only and misses some. Found here are more than 3,500 clones, 80% to 90% of them singletons; the top ten hold roughly 3.4%. Sequencing used primary lung tumor tissue. The receptors were sampled from a donor at least 40 years old with non-small cell lung cancer. The CDR3 runs from the conserved cysteine through the conserved F or W.

J gene: TRBJ2-5; V gene: TRBV24-1; CDR3 protein: CATSDQKVGGTGTQYF
J gene: TRBJ1-1; V gene: TRBV6-5; CDR3 protein: CASSYARDGGEAFF
J gene: TRBJ1-1; V gene: TRBV6-5; CDR3 protein: CASSRLGAENTEAFF
J gene: TRBJ1-1; V gene: TRBV4-3; CDR3 protein: CASSQADRDSEAFF
J gene: TRBJ1-6; V gene: TRBV5-1; CDR3 protein: CASSLTRLYNSPLHF
J gene: TRBJ1-3; V gene: TRBV6-5; CDR3 protein: CASSRLPEAGNTIYF
J gene: TRBJ1-2; V gene: TRBV7-2; CDR3 protein: CANSLMRQGEGAGYTF
J gene: TRBJ1-5; V gene: TRBV2; CDR3 protein: CASSGPLRQPQHF
J gene: TRBJ1-1; V gene: TRBV12-3/TRBV12-4; CDR3 protein: CASSGTGGTEAFF
J gene: TRBJ2-1; V gene: TRBV5-1; CDR3 protein: CASSPGGGGAYTEQFF
J gene: TRBJ2-2; V gene: TRBV6-5; CDR3 protein: CASSATRGVPGELFF
J gene: TRBJ2-3; V gene: TRBV27; CDR3 protein: CASRVLGVPTDTQYF
J gene: TRBJ2-7; V gene: TRBV5-1; CDR3 protein: CASSRESYYEQYF
J gene: TRBJ2-1; V gene: TRBV11-3; CDR3 protein: CASSSRDSNYNEQFF
J gene: TRBJ1-1; V gene: TRBV18; CDR3 protein: CASSPLSTEAFF
J gene: TRBJ1-5; V gene: TRBV6-1; CDR3 protein: CASSDSRYQPQHF
J gene: TRBJ2-3; V gene: TRBV7-3; CDR3 protein: CASSLGVGGGTDTQYF
J gene: TRBJ2-1; V gene: TRBV12-5; CDR3 protein: CASGRLAGGPYNEQFF
J gene: TRBJ1-6; V gene: TRBV7-3; CDR3 protein: CASTASYNSPLHF
J gene: TRBJ2-3; V gene: TRBV2; CDR3 protein: CASSVYGGTDTQYF
J gene: TRBJ2-3; V gene: TRBV2; CDR3 protein: CASSEPSGGLADTQYF
J gene: TRBJ1-2; V gene: TRBV3-1/TRBV3-2; CDR3 protein: CASSQGGGALAVGYGYTF
J gene: TRBJ1-3; V gene: TRBV7-9; CDR3 protein: CASSPGLSGNTIYF
J gene: TRBJ1-3; V gene: TRBV5-1; CDR3 protein: CASTSEGARGNTIYF
J gene: TRBJ2-3; V gene: TRBV6-4; CDR3 protein: CASSDSASGGVDTQYF
J gene: TRBJ1-3; V gene: TRBV6-1; CDR3 protein: CASSDLGSTIYF
J gene: TRBJ2-7; V gene: TRBV3-1/TRBV3-2; CDR3 protein: CASSQTVPISLDEQYF
J gene: TRBJ1-2; V gene: TRBV7-2; CDR3 protein: CASSLRGITGNYGYTF
J gene: TRBJ2-3; V gene: TRBV11-3; CDR3 protein: CASSWTSGEGTDTQYF
J gene: TRBJ1-5; V gene: TRBV6-5; CDR3 protein: CASNRRGKGQPQHF
J gene: TRBJ1-5; V gene: TRBV15; CDR3 protein: CATSRDSQPQHF
J gene: TRBJ2-3; V gene: TRBV15; CDR3 protein: CATSRLGLAVSTDTQYF
J gene: TRBJ1-5; V gene: TRBV9; CDR3 protein: CASNGGVINQPQHF
J gene: TRBJ2-5; V gene: TRBV5-4; CDR3 protein: CASSLEETQYF
J gene: TRBJ2-3; V gene: TRBV4-2; CDR3 protein: CASSQVGAASTDTQYF
J gene: TRBJ1-1; V gene: TRBV27; CDR3 protein: CASRLYRGTNTEAFF